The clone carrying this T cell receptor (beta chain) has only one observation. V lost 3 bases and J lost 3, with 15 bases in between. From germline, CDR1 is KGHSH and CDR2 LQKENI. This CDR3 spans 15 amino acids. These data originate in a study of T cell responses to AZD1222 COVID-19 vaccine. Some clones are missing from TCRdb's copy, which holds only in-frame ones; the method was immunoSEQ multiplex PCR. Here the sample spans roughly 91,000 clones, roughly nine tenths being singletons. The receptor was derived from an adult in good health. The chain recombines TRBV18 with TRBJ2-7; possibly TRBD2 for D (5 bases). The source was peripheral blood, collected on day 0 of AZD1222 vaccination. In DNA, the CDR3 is TGTGCCAGCTCACCGGGCCTGGGAGTTGGCTACGAGCAGTACTTC. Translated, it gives CASSPGLGVGYEQYF.